One and the same sample provided the 7 T cell receptor beta chains below, sequenced in a study of blood T cell repertoires in COVID-19. Profiling relied on immunoSEQ multiplex PCR, and the TCRdb table lists in-frame clones only, not all of them. The data show over 250,000 clones, 88% seen once. The sample consisted of peripheral blood. Receptor source: a woman in her twenties or thirties with acute or convalescent COVID-19.

This chain links TRBV7-2 with TRBJ2-5; D might be TRBD1 (5 bases). The CDR3 covers 14 residues. V lost 4 bases and J 5 bases, leaving 14 bases between the germline ends. Germline assignment: CDR1 SGHTA and CDR2 FQGNSA. The CDR3 bases are TGTGCCAGCAGCTCCTGGGGCCTCTCGGAGACCCAGTACTTC. Amino acids: CASSSWGLSETQYF. The whole variable domain, filled in from reference TRBV7-2 and TRBJ2-5, reads GAGVSQSPSNKVTEKGKDVELRCDPISGHTALYWYRQSLGQGLEFLIYFQGNSAPDKSGLPSDRFSAERTGGSVSTLTIQRTQQEDSAVYLCASSSWGLSETQYFGPGTRLLVL.

This sequence joins TRBV5-1 and TRBJ2-2; 11 nucleotides match TRBD1. With V trimmed by 4 bases and J by 6 bases, 8 bases remained unmatched. The CDR3 spans 16 residues. Germline V lookup: CDR1 SGHRS, CDR2 YFSETQ. CDR3 bases: TGCGCCAGCAGCCCCCCCCGGACAGGGGGCTCCGGGGAGCTGTTTTTT. Amino acids: CASSPPRTGGSGELFF.

The gene calls are TRBV19 and TRBJ1-6, with TRBD1 identical over 8 bases. The CDR3 runs to 14 residues. CDR1 is LNHDA and CDR2 is SQIVND in the germline V gene (reference sequence). After removal of 5 bases from V and 10 bases from J, the junction contained 7 bases not matched to a gene. The CDR3 region is CASSHGTGNSPLHF. The CDR3 DNA sequence: TGTGCCAGTAGTCACGGGACAGGTAACTCACCCCTCCACTTT.

The chain uses TRBV5-1 and TRBJ2-1; D is possibly TRBD1 (6 bases). V shed 4 bases and J shed 5 bases, with 13 bases lying between them. The CDR3 covers 14 residues. Germline assignment: CDR1 SGHRS and CDR2 YFSETQ. CDR3 in DNA: TGCGCCAGCAGCAAAACAACAGGGAACAATGAGCAGTTCTTC. Translating it yields CASSKTTGNNEQFF.

In this sample, this clone turned up a few times. CDR3 DNA: TGTGCCAGCAAGACTAGCGGCAGCTCCTACAATGAGCAGTTCTTC. Residues: CASKTSGSSYNEQFF. This chain joins TRBV2 and TRBJ2-1, with TRBD2 matching 9 bases. The CDR3 extends over 15 amino acids. J gave up 0 bases and V 7 bases, and 4 bases lay outside the gene matches. Germline CDR1 is SNHLY and CDR2 is FYNNEI.

V gene TRBV24-1 combines with J gene TRBJ2-5; TRBD1 is a possible D gene (5 bases). From germline, CDR1 is KGHDR and CDR2 SFDVKD. V lost 5 bases and J 1 base, leaving 7 bases between the germline ends. The CDR3 is 13 amino acids. The CDR3 DNA follows: TGTGCCACCAGTGGGCAGGGCCAAGAGACCCAGTACTTC. It encodes CATSGQGQETQYF.

The chain combines TRBV7-3 with TRBJ1-3; TRBD1 aligns across 8 bases. Germline V gene data show CDR1 as SGHTA and CDR2 as FQGTGA. This CDR3 spans 15 amino acids. J lost 4 bases, V lost 5 bases, and 7 bases had no gene match. The CDR3: CASSGQGLSGNTIYF. The CDR3 DNA reads as TGTGCCAGCAGCGGACAGGGTTTAAGCGGAAACACCATATATTTT.